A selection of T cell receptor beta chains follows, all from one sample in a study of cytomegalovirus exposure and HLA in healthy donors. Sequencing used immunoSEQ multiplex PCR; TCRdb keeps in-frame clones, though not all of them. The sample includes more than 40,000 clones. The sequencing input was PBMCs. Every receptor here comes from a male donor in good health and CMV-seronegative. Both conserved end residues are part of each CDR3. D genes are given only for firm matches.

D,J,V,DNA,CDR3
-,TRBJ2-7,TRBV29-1,TGCAGCGTTGTCGGGGTTGCCTACGAGCAGTACTTC,CSVVGVAYEQYF
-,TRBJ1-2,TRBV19,TGTGCCAGTAGTATAAAGAGGTCTAACTATGGCTACACCTTC,CASSIKRSNYGYTF
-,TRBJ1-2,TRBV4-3,TGCGCCAGCAGCCAAGAAGACACGGGGGGCAGCTATGGCTACACCTTC,CASSQEDTGGSYGYTF
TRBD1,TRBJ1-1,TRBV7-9,TGTGCCAGCAGCGCAAACAGGGGTTTTGTGACTGAAGCTTTCTTT,CASSANRGFVTEAFF
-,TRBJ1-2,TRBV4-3,TGCGCCAGCAGCTCCTCGGGGGTTAATGGCTACACCTTC,CASSSSGVNGYTF
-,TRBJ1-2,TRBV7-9,TGTGCCAGCAGCTTAGGGACACGGTATGGCTACACCTTC,CASSLGTRYGYTF
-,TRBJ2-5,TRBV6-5,TGTGCCAGTGGGACTTACCAAGAGACCCAGTACTTC,CASGTYQETQYF
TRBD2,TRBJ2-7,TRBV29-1,TGCAGCGTTGACGCTGGGGGGGTCTACGAGCAGTACTTC,CSVDAGGVYEQYF
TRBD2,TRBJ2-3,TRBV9,TGTGCCAGCAGGGGGACTAGCGGGACAGATACGCAGTATTTT,CASRGTSGTDTQYF
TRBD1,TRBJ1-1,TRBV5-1,TGCGCCAGCAGCCGGACAGGGGGTGACACTGAAGCTTTCTTT,CASSRTGGDTEAFF
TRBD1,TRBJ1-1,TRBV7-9,TGTGCCAGCAGCTCTCCGGACAGGGGTCATACTGAAGCTTTCTTT,CASSSPDRGHTEAFF
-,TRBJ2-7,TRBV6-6,TGTGCCAGCAGTTACTCGGTCAGCTACGAGCAGTACTTC,CASSYSVSYEQYF
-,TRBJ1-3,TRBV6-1,TGTGCCAGCAACCCCCTCCCGAGCTCTGGAAACACCATATATTTT,CASNPLPSSGNTIYF
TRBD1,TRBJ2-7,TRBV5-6,TGTGCCAGCATGGGGACAGCCACCTACGAGCAGTACTTC,CASMGTATYEQYF
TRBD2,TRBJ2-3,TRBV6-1,TGTGCCAGCAGTGTTGACGGGGGGGCAGATACGCAGTATTTT,CASSVDGGADTQYF
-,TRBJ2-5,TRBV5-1,TGCGCCAGCAGCTTGGGTGGCTGGACTACCGGGCGGGAGACCCAGTACTTC,CASSLGGWTTGRETQYF
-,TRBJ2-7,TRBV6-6,TGTGCCAGCAGTTACACGCAGGGTGAGCAGTACTTC,CASSYTQGEQYF
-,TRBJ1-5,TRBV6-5,TGTGCCAGCAGGCTGAACAGGGATCAGCCCCAGCATTTT,CASRLNRDQPQHF
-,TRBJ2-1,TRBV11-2,TGTGCCAGCAGGGGCCCCAGTTCTCCCTACAATGAGCAGTTCTTC,CASRGPSSPYNEQFF
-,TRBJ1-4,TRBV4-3,TGCGCCAGCAGCCAAGATCGGGGACTCACTAATGAAAAACTGTTTTTT,CASSQDRGLTNEKLFF
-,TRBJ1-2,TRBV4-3,TGCGCCAGCAGCCAGGGTTGGGGGGGGAACTATGGCTACACCTTC,CASSQGWGGNYGYTF
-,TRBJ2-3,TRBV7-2,TGTGCCAGCAGCTCCCCCCGGGACTTAAGAGCAGATACGCAGTATTTT,CASSSPRDLRADTQYF
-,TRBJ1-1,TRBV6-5,TGTGCCAGCAGTTACTCGACGGGGAGCGACGGCACTGAAGCTTTCTTT,CASSYSTGSDGTEAFF
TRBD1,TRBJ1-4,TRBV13,TGTGCCAGCAGCTCATCCGGGACAGGGGCGGGTGAAAAACTGTTTTTT,CASSSSGTGAGEKLFF
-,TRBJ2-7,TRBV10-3,TGTGCCACCGAGAACTTACAGGGCAACGAGCAGTACTTC,CATENLQGNEQYF
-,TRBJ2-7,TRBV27,TGTGCCAGCAGTCCTGGACTTTTCGAGCAGTACTTC,CASSPGLFEQYF
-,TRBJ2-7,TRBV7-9,TGTGCCAGCAGCTTAGGTTTGTCAGGGGTTAGCTACGAGCAGTACTTC,CASSLGLSGVSYEQYF
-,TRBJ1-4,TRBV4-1,TGCGCCAGCAGCCACGGGACTTTCCGAGGGGTCACTAATGAAAAACTGTTTTTT,CASSHGTFRGVTNEKLFF
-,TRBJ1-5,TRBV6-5,TGTGCCAGCAGGGACACTCCTGGGCAGCCCCAGCATTTT,CASRDTPGQPQHF
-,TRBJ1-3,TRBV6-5,TGTGCCAGCAGTTCCAAGAAGGGGGTTGTTAGGAACACCATATATTTT,CASSSKKGVVRNTIYF
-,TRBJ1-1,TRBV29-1,TGCAGCGTTGAACAGGACTCTGGGAACACTGAAGCTTTCTTT,CSVEQDSGNTEAFF
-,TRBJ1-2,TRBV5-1,TGCGCCAGCAGCTTGGGCGTCGAGGGCTACACCTTC,CASSLGVEGYTF
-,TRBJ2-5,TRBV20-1,TGCAGTGCTCTAAAAGAGACCCAGTACTTC,CSALKETQYF
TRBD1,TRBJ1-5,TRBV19,TGTGCCAGTAACACACAGGGGAACAATCAGCCCCAGCATTTT,CASNTQGNNQPQHF
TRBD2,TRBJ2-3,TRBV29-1,TGCAGCGTTGATGGCCTAGCGGGACTCACAGATACGCAGTATTTT,CSVDGLAGLTDTQYF
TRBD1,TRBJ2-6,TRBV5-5,TGTGCCAGCAGCGACCAGGGGGCCGGGGCCAACGTCCTGACTTTC,CASSDQGAGANVLTF
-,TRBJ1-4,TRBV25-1,TGTGCCAGCAGTGAATGGGTAGGGGATGAAAAACTGTTTTTT,CASSEWVGDEKLFF
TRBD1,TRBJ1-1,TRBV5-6,TGTGCCAGCAGCCTGGGACAGAAGAACACTGAAGCTTTCTTT,CASSLGQKNTEAFF
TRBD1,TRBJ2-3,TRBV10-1,TGCGCCAGCAGTGAGTCTGGGACAGGGCAGACAGATACGCAGTATTTT,CASSESGTGQTDTQYF
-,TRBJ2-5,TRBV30,TGTGCCTGGACCGGAGGGGAGACCCAGTACTTC,CAWTGGETQYF
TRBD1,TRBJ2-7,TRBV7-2,TGTGCCAGCAGTGGACAGGGCGGATACGAGCAGTACTTC,CASSGQGGYEQYF
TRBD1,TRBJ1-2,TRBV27,TGTGCCAGCAGTACAGGGGGCTATGGCTACACCTTC,CASSTGGYGYTF
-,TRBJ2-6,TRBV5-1,TGCGCCAGTGGCGCAGGGGCTGGGGCCAACGTCCTGACTTTC,CASGAGAGANVLTF
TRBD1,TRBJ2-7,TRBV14,TGTGCCAGCAGCCCCGCCGGGACAGTTTCCTACGAGCAGTACTTC,CASSPAGTVSYEQYF
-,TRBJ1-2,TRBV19,TGTGCCAGTAGTATAGACGGAGGTGGGAATGGCTACACCTTC,CASSIDGGGNGYTF
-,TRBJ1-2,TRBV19,TGTGCCAGTAGTATAGTCACAGAATATGGCTACACCTTC,CASSIVTEYGYTF
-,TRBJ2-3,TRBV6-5,TGTGCCAGCAGACTAGGCCGGACGACAGATACGCAGTATTTT,CASRLGRTTDTQYF
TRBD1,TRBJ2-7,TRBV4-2,TGTGCCAGCAGCCAAGAAGGACAAGGGGGCCCCCTCGGCGAGCAGTACTTC,CASSQEGQGGPLGEQYF
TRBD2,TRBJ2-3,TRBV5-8,TGTGCCAGCAGCTTGGGGAGGGCGTCAGTCTCGGGGGGTAAGCAGTATTTT,CASSLGRASVSGGKQYF
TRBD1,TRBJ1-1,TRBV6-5,TGTGCCACCTCGACCGGGACAGGGGTTCGGACTGAAGCTTTCTTT,CATSTGTGVRTEAFF
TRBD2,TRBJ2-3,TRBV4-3,TGCGCCAGCAGCCAATTAGCGGGGGGCACAGATACGCAGTATTTT,CASSQLAGGTDTQYF
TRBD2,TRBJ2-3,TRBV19,TGTGCCAGTAGTATACGTATCGGGGGGGTCCCAGATACGCAGTATTTT,CASSIRIGGVPDTQYF
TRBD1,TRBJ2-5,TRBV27,TGTGCCAGCAGTCGACTAGGACAGGGGGCGAGGGAGACCCAGTACTTC,CASSRLGQGARETQYF
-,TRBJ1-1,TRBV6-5,TGTGCCGCCAGACAGGTCGGCACTGAAGCTTTCTTT,CAARQVGTEAFF
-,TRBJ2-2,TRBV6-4,TGTGCCAGCAGTGGGGGCACAGCCGGAACCGGGGAGCTGTTTTTT,CASSGGTAGTGELFF
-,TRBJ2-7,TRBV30,TGTGCCTGGAGTCGGAGCGGAGCCTACGAGCAGTACTTC,CAWSRSGAYEQYF
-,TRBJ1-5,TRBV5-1,TGCGCCAGCAGCTGGGAAGGGACAACTAATCAGCCCCAGCATTTT,CASSWEGTTNQPQHF
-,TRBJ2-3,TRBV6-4,TGTGCCAGCAGTGACTCGGGGGGGGCCACAGATACGCAGTATTTT,CASSDSGGATDTQYF
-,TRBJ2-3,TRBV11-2,TGTGCCAGCAGCTTAGATCCGAGCCCAGATACGCAGTATTTT,CASSLDPSPDTQYF